This T cell receptor beta chain was documented in a study of T cell repertoires in cytomegalovirus infection. The study's findings and limits: The ex vivo response was dominated by HLA-C-restricted CMV-specific TCR beta clonotypes. Cumulative public TCR beta family frequency identified carriers of CMV plus the relevant HLA.

A single record per CDR3 protein comes from TCRdb applying MiXCR to the reads. The sample records roughly 990,000 distinct CDR3 sequences, around 29% being singletons. CDR3 length equals 15 residues. Germline V lookup: CDR1 SEHNR, CDR2 FQNEAQ (reference sequence). The V end was cut by 2 bases, the J end by 2 bases, with 11 bases between. About this clonotype: The antigen remains unidentified.

The chain combines TRBV7-9 with TRBJ2-3; tentatively, D is TRBD1 or TRBD2 (5 bases each). The sequence was collected from a human donor in good health (CMV status not recorded). Some clones in this sample may be carry-over from other donors' samples. The material sequenced was cultured CD8+ T cells from PBMCs, taken from culture after CMV antigen stimulation. The DNA for the CDR3 is TGTGCCAGCAGCTTACAGTTCGGGACCACAGATACGCAGTATTTT. Protein product: CASSLQFGTTDTQYF.